This is a list of T cell receptor beta chains from one sample in a study of cytomegalovirus exposure and HLA in healthy donors. Repertoires were generated with immunoSEQ multiplex PCR, while TCRdb's copy carries only in-frame clones and drops some. Among 150,000 to 200,000 clones, around 80% were seen once, and the ten largest hold approximately 2%. Sequenced input: PBMCs. These receptors were collected from a man younger than 35 in good health and CMV-seronegative. The CDR3 runs from the conserved cysteine through the conserved F or W. Fields, in order: clone size, CDR3 length, V gene, J gene, D gene, CDR3 protein, CDR3 DNA. A D gene is named only where the DNA matches it firmly. Not all rows give a size; the values are once, few, many and, for expanded clones, a class.

-	17	TRBV29-1	TRBJ2-7	-	CSVGGFGELSNFYEQYF	TGCAGCGTTGGCGGGTTTGGGGAACTTTCGAATTTCTACGAGCAGTACTTC
few	18	TRBV7-8	TRBJ2-1	TRBD2	CASSLAFSRSGRWSEQFF	TGTGCCAGCAGCTTAGCATTCTCCCGTAGCGGGAGGTGGAGTGAGCAGTTCTTC
-	16	TRBV5-1	TRBJ2-1	TRBD2	CASSFQLAGGPNEQFF	TGCGCCAGCAGCTTTCAACTAGCGGGAGGGCCTAATGAGCAGTTCTTC
-	14	TRBV6-1	TRBJ2-2	-	CASSPRTIPGELFF	TGTGCCAGCAGTCCACGGACTATCCCCGGGGAGCTGTTTTTT
-	15	TRBV6-5	TRBJ2-3	-	CASSYTADRTDTQYF	TGTGCCAGCAGTTATACCGCTGACAGGACAGATACGCAGTATTTT
-	15	TRBV7-2	TRBJ1-1	-	CASSSRDSMGTEAFF	TGTGCCAGCAGCTCCCGGGACTCCATGGGCACTGAAGCTTTCTTT
-	16	TRBV10-3	TRBJ2-5	TRBD1	CATSYRDRGRLETQYF	TGTGCCACCTCCTACCGGGACAGGGGGCGCTTAGAGACCCAGTACTTC
-	12	TRBV19	TRBJ2-7	-	CASSSGSYEQYF	TGTGCCAGTAGTAGCGGCTCCTACGAGCAGTACTTC
few	17	TRBV5-5	TRBJ2-7	TRBD2	CASSAGLTSGYPYEQYF	TGTGCCAGCAGCGCCGGACTGACTAGCGGGTACCCCTACGAGCAGTACTTC
few	15	TRBV2	TRBJ2-1	TRBD2	CASSEKLAGYNEQFF	TGTGCCAGCAGTGAAAAACTAGCGGGGTACAATGAGCAGTTCTTC
-	14	TRBV6-5	TRBJ2-1	-	CASSYSGSYNEQFF	TGTGCCAGCAGTTACTCCGGGTCCTACAATGAGCAGTTCTTC
-	16	TRBV28	TRBJ1-2	TRBD1	CASSPPRTGGGYGYTF	TGTGCCAGCAGTCCTCCCCGGACAGGGGGCGGCTATGGCTACACCTTC
once	13	TRBV6-1	TRBJ2-2	TRBD1	CASRGQVGGELFF	TGTGCCAGCAGGGGACAGGTGGGCGGGGAGCTGTTTTTT
-	15	TRBV2	TRBJ1-5	-	CASSVAGPYNQPQHF	TGTGCCAGCAGCGTCGCAGGGCCCTACAATCAGCCCCAGCATTTT
-	12	TRBV28	TRBJ2-4	-	CASSEALNIQYF	TGTGCCAGCAGTGAGGCCCTAAACATTCAGTACTTC
few	14	TRBV15	TRBJ2-1	TRBD2	CATSRDKRGRLPFF	TGTGCCACCAGCAGAGATAAGCGGGGGCGCTTACCGTTCTTC
-	14	TRBV29-1	TRBJ2-2	-	CSARQEANTGELFF	TGCAGCGCGAGACAGGAAGCGAACACCGGGGAGCTGTTTTTT
-	12	TRBV29-1	TRBJ2-5	-	CSVQRQVETQYF	TGCAGCGTCCAACGACAGGTAGAGACCCAGTACTTC